What follows are 20 T cell receptor beta chains derived from one specimen sequenced in a study of Graves' ophthalmopathy and Graves' hyperthyroidism (dated by TCRdb to the late 2010s). For sequencing, an Illumina HiSeq 2000 was employed. For repertoire sequencing, TCR beta CDR3 regions were amplified from RNA transcripts. The first round of RT-PCR was done with HTBI primers and the Qiagen OneStep RT-PCR kit, and was followed by a second round of multiplex PCR, then size selection and purification. Starting from the raw public reads, TCRdb applied fastp trimming at Q25, assembled clones with MiXCR and retained in-frame beta chains. One record per CDR3 amino acid sequence lists the most common genes and DNA. The sample table holds hundreds of thousands of distinct CDR3 sequences, of which 20% to 25% were seen once. Of the sample, around 6.5% is held by the ten largest clones. Sequencing used peripheral blood. Receptor source: a woman between 18 and 30 years old with stable Graves' hyperthyroidism. Some clones in this sample may be carry-over from other donors' samples. Donor details come from another sample of the same person, matched by shared clones.

This clonotype was recorded many times. The chain employs TRBV12-3 or TRBV12-4 and TRBJ1-5, with D unresolved. The V gene lost 6 bases and the J gene lost 5 bases, with 8 bases spanning the gap. The CDR3 totals 12 residues. The DNA of the CDR3 is TGTGCCAGCAGGCAACGGGATCAGCCCCAGCATTTT. The encoded protein is CASRQRDQPQHF.

V is TRBV7-2 and J is TRBJ1-1, with 7 bases lining up with TRBD1. Looked up from germline, CDR1 is SGHTA and CDR2 is FQGNSA. This CDR3 comprises 15 residues. Unmatched junction bases numbered 8, after V lost 5 bases and J lost 2 bases. The CDR3 DNA reads TGTGCCAGCAGCCGGATTCCAGGGGGAAACACTGAAGCTTTCTTT. Amino acids: CASSRIPGGNTEAFF.

This clonotype was detected only a few times. The chain joins TRBV18 to TRBJ1-3; D is unresolved. Germline CDR1 KGHSH, CDR2 LQKENI. The CDR3 runs 14 residues. V dropped 0 bases and J dropped 5 bases, with 8 bases sitting between them. The CDR3 nucleotides are TGTGCCAGCTCACCACCGCTTAGGAGAAACACCATATATTTT. Residues: CASSPPLRRNTIYF. The full variable domain, rest sourced from reference TRBV18 and TRBJ1-3, is NAGVMQNPRHLVRRRGQEARLRCSPMKGHSHVYWYRQLPEEGLKFMVYLQKENIIDESGMPKERFSAEFPKEGPSILRIQQVVRGDSAAYFCASSPPLRRNTIYFGEGSWLTVV.

This clonotype was counted at least ten times. The gene calls are TRBV20-1 and TRBJ2-7, with 7 bases matching TRBD1. Germline V CDR1 and CDR2: DFQATT, SNEGSKA (reference sequence). The CDR3 consists of 17 residues. Trimming took 1 base from V and 0 from J; bases not matched to a gene: 12. The chain's CDR3 is CSARGPGVQGSSYEQYF. For the CDR3, the DNA is TGCAGTGCTAGAGGCCCCGGTGTACAGGGGTCCTCCTACGAGCAGTACTTC.

This clonotype has a count of ten or more. This chain's CDR3 is CASSLEGGDYGYTF. The CDR3 DNA sequence: TGCGCCAGCAGCTTGGAAGGGGGCGACTATGGCTACACCTTC. The chain couples TRBV5-1 to TRBJ1-2, with 7 bases aligning to TRBD1. Per germline, CDR1 SGHRS and CDR2 YFSETQ. J was trimmed by 3 bases and V by 0 bases; bases with no gene match: 2. This CDR3 is 14 amino acids long.

There are many counts of this clonotype. The V call is TRBV20-1, the J call TRBJ1-6; D perhaps matches TRBD1 (6 bases). CDR1 is DFQATT and CDR2 is SNEGSKA in the germline V gene (reference sequence). Deletions cut 2 bases from V and 0 bases from J, with 8 bases between. The CDR3 runs to 15 residues. In DNA, the CDR3 is TGCAGTGCTAGACAGGGGAGCTCCTATAATTCACCCCTCCACTTT. Protein sequence: CSARQGSSYNSPLHF.

In its sample, this clonotype was seen many times. The CDR3 DNA reads as TGTGCCAGCAGCGCGACAGGGATAGGTGCAGGTCAGCCCCAGCATTTT. This gives the protein CASSATGIGAGQPQHF. This chain links TRBV5-5 with TRBJ1-5; 7 bases match TRBD1. V lost 4 bases and J lost 6; bases outside the gene matches: 13. CDR1 and CDR2 from the germline V gene are SGHKS and YYEKEE (reference sequence). The CDR3 is 16 residues long.

This clonotype has only a few counts. The chain is built from TRBV7-8 and TRBJ2-6, with unresolved D. The CDR3 totals 16 residues. The germline V gene encodes CDR1 SGHVS and CDR2 FQNEAQ. The germline V and J ends were trimmed by 11 bases and 0 bases, with 17 bases remaining between them. The CDR3 sequence: CAAAASRRSGANVLTF. The CDR3 region has the DNA TGTGCCGCAGCAGCTTCTAGGCGCTCTGGGGCCAACGTCCTGACTTTC.

This sequence joins TRBV30 and TRBJ2-7; possibly TRBD2 for D (5 bases). The V end lost 1 base, the J end lost 6 bases, and 7 bases lay between the germline ends. The CDR3 is 11 residues long. Germline V lookup: CDR1 GTSNPN, CDR2 SVGIG (reference sequence). The CDR3 DNA sequence: TGTGCCTGGAGTGGGACTGGCGAGCAGTACTTC. This translates into CAWSGTGEQYF.

J is TRBJ1-1 and V is TRBV7-9; D unclear. The CDR3 runs to 12 residues. Trimming removed 6 bases at V and 4 bases at J, with 9 bases between. The germline V gene has CDR1 SEHNR and CDR2 FQNEAQ (reference sequence). The chain's CDR3 is CASSSIPTEAFF. CDR3 DNA: TGTGCCAGCAGTTCCATCCCCACTGAAGCTTTCTTT.

There are many counts of this clonotype. The rearrangement joins TRBV27 to TRBJ2-6; TRBD1 might be the D (5 bases). The CDR3 length is 13 residues. V lost 7 bases to trimming and J lost 8 bases, with 12 bases between them. Germline values: CDR1 MNHEY, CDR2 SMNVEV (reference sequence). The CDR3 sequence: CASTRQGSNVLTF. The CDR3 DNA reads TGTGCCAGCACCCGTCAGGGATCCAACGTCCTGACTTTC. Full variable domain (remainder filled in from reference TRBV27 and TRBJ2-6): EAQVTQNPRYLITVTGKKLTVTCSQNMNHEYMSWYRQDPGLGLRQIYYSMNVEVTDKGDVPEGYKVSRKEKRNFPLILESPSPNQTSLYFCASTRQGSNVLTFGAGSRLTVL.

This clonotype was counted a few times. One end of the junction is discordant with germline, which a read error may explain. This chain uses TRBV7-9 with TRBJ2-4; a possible D gene is TRBD1 (6 bases). The CDR3 loop spans 15 amino acids. CDR1 SEHNR and CDR2 FQNEAQ come from the germline V gene (reference sequence). This CDR3 is CAGLVGHRAKNIKYF. The CDR3 nucleotides read TGTGCCGGACTGGTGGGACACCGAGCCAAAAACATTAAGTACTTC.

This clonotype was seen repeatedly, ten times or more. This chain connects TRBV6-5 to TRBJ2-7; 7 nucleotides agree with TRBD1. V shed 8 bases, J shed 5 bases, and the junction held 18 bases outside the gene matches. There are 16 residues in the CDR3. Per germline, CDR1 MNHEY and CDR2 SVGAGI. CDR3 amino acids: CASSYSGQPLENEQYF. In DNA form, the CDR3 reads TGTGCCAGCTCCTACTCGGGACAGCCCCTTGAAAACGAGCAGTACTTC.

This clonotype was detected ten times or more. V gene TRBV12-3 or TRBV12-4 combines with J gene TRBJ1-1; a weak D match, TRBD1 (5 bases). The CDR3 is 14 amino acids. Trimming removed 3 bases at V and 4 bases at J, with 12 bases between. CDR3 region: CASSFIREGTEAFF. The DNA of the CDR3 is TGTGCCAGCAGTTTTATCAGGGAGGGCACTGAAGCTTTCTTT.

A few counts support this clonotype. The chain joins TRBV18 to TRBJ1-1, with D uncertain. Trimming cost V 5 bases and J 5 bases, with 6 bases left between them. CDR1 KGHSH and CDR2 LQKENI come from the germline V gene. This CDR3 contains 11 residues. CDR3 residues: CASSELTEAFF. DNA for the CDR3: TGTGCCAGCTCAGAGTTGACTGAAGCTTTCTTT.

This clonotype came up a few times. The chain carries TRBV6-5 and TRBJ1-5; D is undetermined. Germline V gives CDR1 MNHEY, CDR2 SVGAGI. V dropped 2 bases and J dropped 3 bases, with 8 bases sitting between them. There are 14 residues in the CDR3. In DNA form, the CDR3 reads TGTGCCAGCAGTTACCGGGTCTACAATCAGCCCCAGCATTTT. This translates into CASSYRVYNQPQHF.

This clonotype was observed many times. V usage is TRBV6-5 and J usage is TRBJ1-1, with 10 bases matching TRBD1. The CDR3 totals 16 residues. Trimming removed 7 bases from V and 3 bases from J; junction bases left unmatched: 11. Germline V gene sequence: CDR1 MNHEY, CDR2 SVGAGI. The CDR3 nucleotides read TGTGCCAGCAATACTCCACCGGGACAGGGGTACACTGAAGCTTTCTTT. Its protein is CASNTPPGQGYTEAFF.

This clonotype appeared many times. The gene calls are TRBV4-2 and TRBJ2-6; D is ambiguous. Per the germline V gene, CDR1 is LGHNA and CDR2 is YNFKEQ. Between the trimmed V and J ends, which lost 0 bases and 0 bases, there was a span of 3 bases. The CDR3 extends over 15 amino acids. CDR3 DNA: TGTGCCAGCAGCCAAGATAACTCTGGGGCCAACGTCCTGACTTTC. Translation: CASSQDNSGANVLTF.

This clonotype was picked up many times. One base away lies a much larger clone, so this may be a sequencing read error. The chain employs TRBV3-1 and TRBJ2-7; 11 bases match TRBD1. The CDR3 is 15 amino acids. Germline CDR1 reads LGHDT; CDR2 reads YNNKEL (reference sequence). With 4 bases clipped from V and 0 bases from J, the junction kept 2 bases outside the gene matches. The CDR3 reads CASSRGQGGSYEQYF. The CDR3 DNA reads TGTGCCAGCAGCCGGGGACAGGGGGGCTCCTACGAGCAGTACTTC.

This clonotype came up many times. The chain employs TRBV6-1 and TRBJ2-2; D unresolved. In germline, CDR1 is MNHNS, CDR2 SASEGT. The germline V and J ends were trimmed by 8 bases and 2 bases, with 9 bases remaining between them. CDR3 length: 13 amino acids. CDR3 sequence reads: CASGPANTGELFF. In nucleotides, the CDR3 is TGTGCCAGCGGCCCAGCTAACACCGGGGAGCTGTTTTTT.